This entry features one T cell receptor beta chain sequence. The clone's antigen remains unknown. Base-call qualities are not available, and no considerably larger clone is one nucleotide away. This sample stems from a study of CD8 T cells in Susac syndrome (dated by TCRdb to about 2019). Broadly, across the study: Repertoire sequencing was used to test whether CD8+ T cell activation and differentiation in Susac syndrome was antigen driven.

Sequences SQVTM (CDR1) and ANQGSEA (CDR2) are obtained from the germline V gene. The CDR3 contains 13 residues, cysteine and phenylalanine counted. The kept DNA is CDR3 alone, 39 bases in frame from the first base. Trimming takes 6 bases off V and 2 bases off J; junction bases not matched to a gene: 3. Broad study findings and their caveats: The number of individuals in the TCR sequencing and HLA analysis was recognized as being relatively small.

Peripheral blood CD8+ and CD4+ T cells from healthy donors, Susac syndrome patients and multiple sclerosis patients were profiled using high-throughput TCR beta sequencing. The multiple sclerosis controls were treatment-naive patients who had stable or active relapsing-remitting disease and met the revised McDonald criteria. Bulk CD8+ and CD4+ T cells were purified by magnetic negative isolation, whereas CD8+ TEMRA cells were enriched by FACS. Blood was collected in EDTA tubes and processed within 24 hours, with PBMCs isolated through density gradient centrifugation. PBMCs intended for TCR sequencing were cryopreserved in liquid nitrogen and were subsequently thawed in a 37 degrees C water bath. A purity of at least 90% was achieved for sorted or isolated CD4+, CD8+ and CD8+ TEMRA cells. RNA was extracted using the RNeasy kit, and roughly 0.5 to 1 microgram was reverse transcribed with random hexamers. TCR beta CDR3 regions were amplified with the immunoSEQ multiplex PCR assay covering 54 Vbeta and 13 Jbeta segments. Bias from PCR amplification was corrected by using a synthetic template baseline for primer optimization and for computational correction. The study's processing was this. Reads were annotated to V, D and J genes according to IMGT and were analyzed with immunoSEQ Analyzer, with only productive sequences retained. To calculate clonality, Shannon entropy was normalized by log2 of the number of productive unique sequences and then subtracted from one. Public and private clones were assessed among the 100 most prevalent clones of each patient and control. Clones were defined as Susac-specific if absent from the healthy and MS cohorts, from 900 to 1,200 published viral clones and from other ImmuneACCESS disease sequences. TCRdb reprocessing: public reads trimmed at Q25 with fastp, clones called with MiXCR, in-frame beta chains kept. Identical CDR3 proteins give one entry, which carries the most common genes and DNA. Here the V and J calls rest on TCRdb's processing, not on the authors' analysis. This sample has some 220,000 distinct CDR3 sequences in its table, and around 96% of those were observed once. The top ten constitute 0.075% to 0.095% of the sample.

The sequence was collected from a human donor with multiple sclerosis. The rearrangement joined TRBV29-1 to TRBJ2-7; TRBD2 fits 11 bases in the junction. Material: CD4+ T cells from PBMCs. CDR3 sequence: CSVGLAGPYEQYF. The DNA sequence follows: TGCAGCGTAGGACTAGCGGGTCCCTACGAGCAGTACTTC.